These 11 T cell receptor beta chains were all obtained from the same sample, sequenced in a study of cytomegalovirus exposure and HLA in healthy donors. Primers: 60 Vbeta forward and 13 Jbeta reverse. Repertoires were generated with immunoSEQ multiplex PCR, while TCRdb's copy carries only in-frame clones and drops some. The table includes about 140,000 clones, about 71% detected once. Sequenced: PBMCs. Receptors were obtained from a woman in her fifties or sixties in good health and CMV-seropositive.

V is TRBV28 and J is TRBJ2-7; TRBD2 might be the D (6 bases). With 4 bases removed from V and 7 bases from J, the gap between germline ends came to 17 bases. In germline, CDR1 is MDHEN, CDR2 SYDVKM. The CDR3 totals 14 residues. For the CDR3, the DNA is TGTGCCAGCAGTTCCCCTTTGACTAGTGGGGAGCAGTACTTC. It encodes CASSSPLTSGEQYF.

This clone was picked up many times. This chain uses TRBV2 with TRBJ2-7; a possible D gene is TRBD1 (6 bases). Between the trimmed V and J ends, which lost 3 bases and 3 bases, there was a span of 9 bases. CDR3 length equals 13 residues. The germline V gene has CDR1 SNHLY and CDR2 FYNNEI. CDR3 protein: CASSDGGYYEQYF. Here the CDR3 DNA reads TGTGCCAGCAGTGATGGGGGCTACTACGAGCAGTACTTC.

The chain joins TRBV28 to TRBJ1-1, with TRBD1 as a possible D gene (5 bases). The ends were cut back, 7 bases at V and 3 bases at J, with 12 bases in the middle. Germline V gives CDR1 MDHEN, CDR2 SYDVKM. The CDR3 totals 13 residues. In DNA, the CDR3 is TGTGCCAGCAAAGGAGGGGCGGACACTGAAGCTTTCTTT. Encoded protein: CASKGGADTEAFF.

This chain joins TRBV20-1 and TRBJ2-1, with D possibly being TRBD2 (5 bases). V was cut by 3 bases and J by 6 bases, with 6 bases left in between. Germline V gene sequence: CDR1 DFQATT, CDR2 SNEGSKA (reference sequence). This CDR3 region has 11 residues. The CDR3 is CSARRVNEQFF. The CDR3 coding sequence is TGCAGTGCTAGGCGGGTCAATGAGCAGTTCTTC.

This clone came up a few times. The V and J genes are TRBV7-6 and TRBJ2-4, with 10 bases aligning to TRBD1. The germline V gene has CDR1 SGHVS and CDR2 FNYEAQ. CDR3 length equals 17 residues. The V segment lost 5 bases and the J segment 7 bases; nucleotides outside the gene matches: 14. The CDR3 sequence is CASSPGGTGDGLNIQYF. The DNA for the CDR3 is TGTGCCAGCAGCCCAGGGGGGACAGGGGACGGATTGAACATTCAGTACTTC.

This chain joins TRBV27 and TRBJ2-6, with TRBD2 identical over 14 bases. Unmatched junction bases numbered 8, after V lost 7 bases and J lost 3 bases. Looked up from germline, CDR1 is MNHEY and CDR2 is SMNVEV (reference sequence). The CDR3 is made up of 18 amino acids. The CDR3 DNA reads as TGTGCCAGCAAAGTTCTAGGACTAGCGGGAGGTGGGGCCAACGTCCTGACTTTC. This encodes CASKVLGLAGGGANVLTF.

This chain joins TRBV6-4 and TRBJ1-1; D is perhaps TRBD1 (5 bases). This CDR3 is built from 13 residues. V shed 6 bases and J shed 5 bases, with 13 bases lying between them. Germline-derived CDR1 and CDR2 are MRHNA and SNTAGT. CDR3 protein: CASRGRRATEAFF. Written as DNA, the CDR3 is TGTGCCAGCAGGGGGCGCCGAGCGACTGAAGCTTTCTTT.

In its sample, this clone was seen once. The rearrangement joins TRBV28 to TRBJ1-2; D unresolved. Trimming removed 4 bases from V and 5 bases from J, with 11 bases in between. Germline V gene lookup returns CDR1 MDHEN and CDR2 SYDVKM. The CDR3 sequence is 13 residues long. The CDR3 DNA follows: TGTGCCAGCAGTTATTTAGGAGGGTATGGCTACACCTTC. Translating it yields CASSYLGGYGYTF.

This rearrangement joins TRBV5-1 to TRBJ2-7, with 7 positions matching TRBD1. CDR3 length: 14 residues. Germline CDR1 is SGHRS and CDR2 is YFSETQ. J was trimmed by 2 bases and V by 2 bases; bases with no gene match: 4. The CDR3, as DNA: TGCGCCAGCAGCTTCCCGGGACAGACCTACGAGCAGTACTTC. It is translated as CASSFPGQTYEQYF. Together with reference TRBV5-1 and TRBJ2-7, the CDR3 gives the full variable domain: KAGVTQTPRYLIKTRGQQVTLSCSPISGHRSVSWYQQTPGQGLQFLFEYFSETQRNKGNFPGRFSGRQFSNSRSEMNVSTLELGDSALYLCASSFPGQTYEQYFGPGTRLTVT.

The chain joins TRBV7-8 to TRBJ2-5; D is possibly TRBD1 (5 bases). In germline, CDR1 is SGHVS, CDR2 FQNEAQ. V was clipped by 3 bases and J by 5 bases, with 10 bases between them. The CDR3 covers 13 residues. The CDR3 protein is CASSFHRSETQYF. As DNA, the CDR3 is TGTGCCAGCAGCTTCCACAGGTCGGAGACCCAGTACTTC.

The rearrangement joins TRBV18 to TRBJ1-2; 9 nucleotides align to TRBD1. Trimming took 6 bases from V and 5 from J; bases not matched to a gene: 1. CDR3 length: 12 amino acids. Germline CDR1 and CDR2: KGHSH and LQKENI. The CDR3 spells CASSTGGYGYTF. The CDR3 coding sequence is TGTGCCAGCTCGACAGGGGGATATGGCTACACCTTC.